The rows below give T cell receptor beta chains drawn from one sample of a study of T-cell reconstitution after alpha-beta-depleted transplantation in children. TCRdb redid the calling of the PCR reads with MiXCR, one entry per CDR3 protein. The data show some 830,000 distinct CDR3 sequences, roughly 15% seen once. The sample was PBMCs, mostly from graft donor cells, taken 360 days after TCRalphabeta/CD19-depleted stem cell transplant. Receptor source: a male patient between 5 and 17 years old who had a stem cell transplant for acute lymphoblastic leukemia, so the T cells may come from the graft donor. CDR3s include the opening cysteine and the closing phenylalanine or tryptophan. A D gene is named only where the DNA matches it firmly. Clone size is not always given. Where it is, it says once, few, many or a class for expanded clones.

V	D	J	size	DNA	CDR3
TRBV20-1	.	TRBJ2-7	.	TGCAGTGTTGGGGGACTCAGCTCCTACGAGCAGTACTTC	CSVGGLSSYEQYF
TRBV7-9	TRBD2	TRBJ2-2	many	TGTGCCAGCAGCCTGACTAGCGCGAACACCGGGGAGCTGTTTTTT	CASSLTSANTGELFF
TRBV7-9	.	TRBJ2-1	.	TGTGCCAGCAGCCCAGGGGCGATCAATGAGCAGTTCTTC	CASSPGAINEQFF
TRBV4-1	.	TRBJ2-1	few	TGCGCCAGCAGCCCTGCTGGTGGGTATGAGCAGTTCTTC	CASSPAGGYEQFF
TRBV6-5	.	TRBJ2-5	few	TGTGCCAGCAGTTACTCGAGGGGGCAGGGAGGAGGGACCCAGTACTTC	CASSYSRGQGGGTQYF
TRBV28	.	TRBJ1-1	.	TGTGCCAGCAGTTTAATAGGTTTGATGAACACTGAAGCTTTCTTT	CASSLIGLMNTEAFF
TRBV5-1	TRBD2	TRBJ2-5	few	TGCGCCAGCAGCCCCGGGACTAGCGGGAGGGCCCCCCAAGAGACCCAGTACTTC	CASSPGTSGRAPQETQYF
TRBV12-3/TRBV12-4	.	TRBJ2-7	.	TGTGCCAGCAGTCGGCGGGACGGGGGCTACGAGCAGTACTTC	CASSRRDGGYEQYF
TRBV27	TRBD1	TRBJ2-1	.	TGTGCCAGCAGTTCCGGGACAGGGGGCGATGAGCAGTTCTTC	CASSSGTGGDEQFF
TRBV15	.	TRBJ2-7	few	TGTGCCACCAGCAGAGATCTAGGGTACGAGCAGTACTTC	CATSRDLGYEQYF
TRBV28	.	TRBJ1-1	many	TGTGCCAGCAGAAATACAGGAGTCACTGAAGCTTTCTTT	CASRNTGVTEAFF
TRBV11-1	.	TRBJ2-5	.	TGTGCCAGCAGCTTAGCAGCAACGGGACCCCAAGAGACCCAGTACTTC	CASSLAATGPQETQYF
TRBV5-1	.	TRBJ2-1	once	TGCGCCAGCCGGCTCCGGGAGACTCTTTTAGAGCAGTTCTTC	CASRLRETLLEQFF
TRBV28	.	TRBJ2-1	few	TGTGCCAGCCGAAACAGGGACTACAATGAGCAGTTCTTC	CASRNRDYNEQFF
TRBV7-8	.	TRBJ1-2	.	TGTGCCAGCAGCTTAGTAGGCTCTGACTACACCTTC	CASSLVGSDYTF
TRBV3-1	.	TRBJ1-3	.	TGTGCCAGCAGCCTCCGCGGAGGTCCTGGAAACACCATATATTTT	CASSLRGGPGNTIYF
TRBV12-3/TRBV12-4	.	TRBJ2-3	many	TGTGCCAGCAGTTCCTGGGGGAGGAGCACAGATACGCAGTATTTT	CASSSWGRSTDTQYF
TRBV20-1	.	TRBJ2-1	few	TGCAGTGCTGAGGACTCTTCCTACAATGAGCAGTTCTTC	CSAEDSSYNEQFF
TRBV12-3/TRBV12-4	TRBD2	TRBJ2-7	.	TGTGCCAGCAGCACTCCGGGAGGGCCTTACGAGCAGTACTTC	CASSTPGGPYEQYF
TRBV9	.	TRBJ2-7	.	TGTGCCAGCAGCCCCGTTGGGGGAGGACATGACGAGCAGTACTTC	CASSPVGGGHDEQYF
TRBV27	.	TRBJ2-1	few	TGTGCCACCTCTTCCGGGAACAGCAATGAGCAGTTCTTC	CATSSGNSNEQFF
TRBV7-9	TRBD1	TRBJ2-7	few	TGTGCCAGCAGCCCGTCTTGGGACAGGGAAACCTACGAGCAGTACTTC	CASSPSWDRETYEQYF
TRBV15	.	TRBJ2-2	.	TGTGCCACCAGCAGAGAGCCTTACACCGGGGAGCTGTTTTTT	CATSREPYTGELFF
TRBV5-5	TRBD2	TRBJ2-7	.	TGTGCCAGCAGCGCCACTAGCGGGAGGTACTACGAGCAGTACTTC	CASSATSGRYYEQYF
TRBV5-1	TRBD1	TRBJ2-7	many	TGCGCCAGCAGCTCCCCGGGACAGACTTTATACGAGCAGTACTTC	CASSSPGQTLYEQYF
TRBV5-1	TRBD2	TRBJ2-3	few	TGCGCCAGCAGCTCCTCTATACTAGCGGGAAGCACAGATACGCAGTATTTT	CASSSSILAGSTDTQYF
TRBV7-3	.	TRBJ1-2	.	TGTGCCAGCAGCTTAAGGGGAAATGGCAGGTCAGGCTACACCTTC	CASSLRGNGRSGYTF
TRBV7-2	.	TRBJ2-7	.	TGTGCCAGCAGCTTACAAGCGGGCTCCTACGAGCAGTACTTC	CASSLQAGSYEQYF
TRBV20-1	.	TRBJ1-1	.	TGCACGACTCCGAGGGGCGAGGTTGGCACTGAAGCTTTCTTT	CTTPRGEVGTEAFF
TRBV20-1	TRBD2	TRBJ2-7	many	TGCAGTGCTAGAGAGGGAGGGAAAGCCTACGAGCAGTACTTC	CSAREGGKAYEQYF
TRBV18	.	TRBJ1-1	.	TGTGCCAGCTCACCCTTAGCGAAGGGGACTGAAGCTTTCTTT	CASSPLAKGTEAFF
TRBV6-2/TRBV6-3	.	TRBJ2-5	.	TGTGCCAGCAGTTACCCTCGCCAAATGTACCAAGAGACCCAGTACTTC	CASSYPRQMYQETQYF
TRBV19	.	TRBJ1-5	.	TGTGCCAGTAGTATCGCGTTTCAGCCCCAGCATTTT	CASSIAFQPQHF
TRBV10-3	.	TRBJ2-1	few	TGTGCCATCAGTGAGTCTTGGAACCCCCTTGGGAATGAGCAGTTCTTC	CAISESWNPLGNEQFF
TRBV15	.	TRBJ2-7	many	TGTGCCACCAGCAGAGATTCGCGGGCCCCTTCCTACGAGCAGTACTTC	CATSRDSRAPSYEQYF
TRBV7-3	TRBD2	TRBJ2-3	.	TGTGCCAGCAGCTTAGTGGGAGGGCAGGGAGATACGCAGTATTTT	CASSLVGGQGDTQYF
TRBV7-9	.	TRBJ2-4	.	TGTGCCAGCAGCTCCAAGAGTTTAGCCAAAAACATTCAGTACTTC	CASSSKSLAKNIQYF
TRBV20-1	.	TRBJ2-2	many	TGCAGTGCTAGATGGTCCACCGGGGAGCTGTTTTTT	CSARWSTGELFF
TRBV11-3	.	TRBJ2-7	many	TGTGCCAGCAGCTTAGCAGGGGACTACTACGAGCAGTACTTC	CASSLAGDYYEQYF
TRBV2	.	TRBJ2-1	few	TGTGCCACCTCAAACGGGCAGAGCTCCTACAATGAGCAGTTCTTC	CATSNGQSSYNEQFF
TRBV7-2	.	TRBJ2-7	.	TGTGCCAGCAGCTTAGGGGACCCTGACCTATACGAGCAGTACTTC	CASSLGDPDLYEQYF
TRBV25-1	.	TRBJ2-7	few	TGTGCCAGCAGTGACCCGTACTATGGGGAGTCTTACGAGCAGTACTTC	CASSDPYYGESYEQYF
TRBV10-3	.	TRBJ1-1	.	TGTGCCATCAGACGGGGTGAAACTGAAGCTTTCTTT	CAIRRGETEAFF